The rows below give T cell receptor beta chains drawn from one sample of a study of cytotoxic CD8 clonotypes in ibrutinib-treated CLL. Assay: immunoSEQ multiplex PCR; the TCRdb copy retains only in-frame clones and omits some. The repertoire holds approximately 320,000 clones, with approximately 67% as singletons. Material: PBMCs, obtained after 36 months of ibrutinib treatment. The receptors stem from a human donor with chronic lymphocytic leukemia. The CDR3 runs from the conserved cysteine through the conserved F or W. The D gene is left open where the match is weak. Size values are once, few and many counts, or a class for expanded clones, and some rows have none.

clone_size	v_call	d_call	j_call	cdr3_nt	cdr3_aa
-	TRBV5-5	-	TRBJ2-3	TGTGCCAGCAGCTTGGTGCTGTCGGCCAGCACAGATACGCAGTATTTT	CASSLVLSASTDTQYF
-	TRBV10-3	-	TRBJ2-3	TGTGCCATCAGTGACGGTACTAGTCGCGTCACAGATACGCAGTATTTT	CAISDGTSRVTDTQYF
-	TRBV4-1	TRBD1	TRBJ1-2	TGCGCCAGCAGCCAAGAGCAGGACAGGATAGCCTATGGCTACACCTTC	CASSQEQDRIAYGYTF
-	TRBV28	-	TRBJ1-2	TGTGCCAGCAGCCCCCCGGGCTACACCTTC	CASSPPGYTF
-	TRBV28	-	TRBJ2-7	TGTGCCAGCAGTCCGTGGGAGTCCCCCTCCTACGAGCAGTACTTC	CASSPWESPSYEQYF
-	TRBV15	-	TRBJ1-5	TGTGCCACCAGCAGCTCCCCCGGTCAGGCCCAGCCCCAGCATTTT	CATSSSPGQAQPQHF
-	TRBV2	-	TRBJ2-7	TGTGCCAGCAGTGAAATTGAACAGAAATCCTACGAGCAGTACTTC	CASSEIEQKSYEQYF
-	TRBV6-5	TRBD2	TRBJ2-2	TGTGCCAGCAGTTACTCCCTAGCGGGAGTGGCAGGGGAGCTGTTTTTT	CASSYSLAGVAGELFF
-	TRBV9	TRBD2	TRBJ2-1	TGTGCCAGCAGCGCCGGGACTAGCAAATACAATGAGCAGTTCTTC	CASSAGTSKYNEQFF
-	TRBV4-3	-	TRBJ2-7	TGCGCCAGCAGCCAAAGGCGGAACTCCTACGAGCAGTACTTC	CASSQRRNSYEQYF
-	TRBV27	-	TRBJ1-4	TGTGCCAGCAGTCCATGGGACGAGGGTGAAAAACTGTTTTTT	CASSPWDEGEKLFF
-	TRBV7-9	-	TRBJ1-2	TGTGCCAGCAGCCCGGAAGGACGGGGCAGGAGCTACACCTTC	CASSPEGRGRSYTF
-	TRBV27	-	TRBJ2-5	TGTACCAGCAGTTTTGGGGTACGTGGGAAGGCACAAGAGACCCAGTACTTC	CTSSFGVRGKAQETQYF
-	TRBV29-1	-	TRBJ2-7	TGCAGCGTCCGAGTGCCCTACGAGCAGTACTTC	CSVRVPYEQYF
-	TRBV19	TRBD1	TRBJ1-4	TGTGCCAGTAGTCCCAGGACAGGGGTTGAAAAACTGTTTTTT	CASSPRTGVEKLFF
-	TRBV2	-	TRBJ2-7	TGTGCCAGCAGTGATGTCAGGGTCAACGAGCAGTACTTC	CASSDVRVNEQYF
-	TRBV19	-	TRBJ2-7	TGTGCCAGTAAGGCGGGATACCACTACGAGCAGTACTTC	CASKAGYHYEQYF
-	TRBV9	-	TRBJ2-3	TGTGCCAGCAGCGTAGGCCTTCCCAGGGGCACAGATACGCAGTATTTT	CASSVGLPRGTDTQYF
few	TRBV11-2	-	TRBJ2-7	TGTGCCAGCAGCCTCTCAGACAGGATCTACGAGCAGTACTTC	CASSLSDRIYEQYF
few	TRBV6-5	-	TRBJ1-2	TGTGCCAGCCGATGGGGCGGTGGCTACACCTTC	CASRWGGGYTF
-	TRBV9	TRBD2	TRBJ2-2	TGTGCCAGCAGCGTAGCTTCGGCGGGAGGGCCGGACACCGGGGAGCTGTTTTTT	CASSVASAGGPDTGELFF
-	TRBV11-1	-	TRBJ2-2	TGTGCCAGCAGCCCCGGCCCCGGGGAGCTGTTTTTT	CASSPGPGELFF
-	TRBV4-1	TRBD1	TRBJ1-1	TGCGCCAGCAGCTTGGACAGGGGGCGAATGAACACTGAAGCTTTCTTT	CASSLDRGRMNTEAFF
-	TRBV6-5	-	TRBJ2-7	TGTGCCAGCAGCCCCACCACTTCCGGAATCGAGCAGTACTTC	CASSPTTSGIEQYF
-	TRBV4-1	TRBD2	TRBJ2-4	TGCGCCAGCAGCCCCGTAGCGGGGGCCAAAAACATTCAGTACTTC	CASSPVAGAKNIQYF
-	TRBV28	TRBD1	TRBJ1-3	TGTGCCAGCAGTTCCCCCCAGGGGGCGTATGGAAACACCATATATTTT	CASSSPQGAYGNTIYF
-	TRBV4-1	-	TRBJ2-7	TGCGCCAGCAGCCAAGAGACCTTTGAGGGCTACGAGCAGTACTTC	CASSQETFEGYEQYF
-	TRBV2	-	TRBJ2-7	TGTGCCAGCAAGGGGCGGAGCTCCTACGAGCAGTACTTC	CASKGRSSYEQYF
-	TRBV10-1	TRBD1	TRBJ2-3	TGCGCCAGCAGTGATGGGACAGGGGATAGGGATACGCAGTATTTT	CASSDGTGDRDTQYF
-	TRBV7-3	TRBD2	TRBJ2-5	TGTGCCAGCAGCGCGACCGGGGGGGCCCTGGAGACCCAGTACTTC	CASSATGGALETQYF
once	TRBV5-1	TRBD1	TRBJ2-7	TGCGCCAGCAGCGCGGACAGGGGGACCTCCTACGAGCAGTACTTC	CASSADRGTSYEQYF
few	TRBV28	-	TRBJ1-5	TGTGCCAGCAGTCCAGGGACGGTCAATCAGCCCCAGCATTTT	CASSPGTVNQPQHF
few	TRBV5-1	-	TRBJ1-5	TGCGCCAGCAGCTTACGGGGCAATCAGCCCCAGCATTTT	CASSLRGNQPQHF
-	TRBV5-1	-	TRBJ2-7	TGCGCCAGCAGCTTGGTGTCAGTTCTTGACGAGCAGTACTTC	CASSLVSVLDEQYF
-	TRBV4-1	-	TRBJ2-3	TGCGCCAGCAGCCGCTCTGGGGTTACAGATACGCAGTATTTT	CASSRSGVTDTQYF
-	TRBV11-2	-	TRBJ2-2	TGTGCCAGCAGCTCAGGACCCATCGCCGGGGAGCTGTTTTTT	CASSSGPIAGELFF
-	TRBV5-1	-	TRBJ2-3	TGCGCCAGCAGCTTGGCTGGGTTCGGGATAGATACGCAGTATTTT	CASSLAGFGIDTQYF
-	TRBV5-6	-	TRBJ2-4	TGTGCCAGCAGCTTACAGGGTCCCTCCAACATTCAGTACTTC	CASSLQGPSNIQYF
-	TRBV29-1	TRBD2	TRBJ2-3	TGCAGCGTTGAAGATAGCGGGAGTATAGATACGCAGTATTTT	CSVEDSGSIDTQYF
-	TRBV4-1	-	TRBJ1-5	TGCGCCAGCAGCGGCCAGGGCCGTCAGCCCCAGCATTTT	CASSGQGRQPQHF
once	TRBV18	TRBD1	TRBJ2-5	TGTGCCAGCTCACCAATCCCGGGACAGGGGAATACCCAGCAAGAGACCCAGTACTTC	CASSPIPGQGNTQQETQYF
-	TRBV5-1	-	TRBJ1-2	TGCGCCAGCAACTCCTATAAGGGGAACTATGGCTACACCTTC	CASNSYKGNYGYTF
-	TRBV5-6	TRBD1	TRBJ2-6	TGTGCCAGCAGCTTAAAGACAGGGCCCAGGTCTGGGGCCAACGTCCTGACTTTC	CASSLKTGPRSGANVLTF
few	TRBV15	TRBD1	TRBJ2-2	TGTGCCACCGGCCGGACAGGGAATTTGCCCGGGGAGCTGTTTTTT	CATGRTGNLPGELFF
-	TRBV10-3	-	TRBJ2-3	TGTGCCATCAGTGAAGGGGGGCCGGGTACAGATACGCAGTATTTT	CAISEGGPGTDTQYF
few	TRBV6-1	-	TRBJ1-5	TGTGCCAGCAGTGTTTTCGGCAATCAGCCCCAGCATTTT	CASSVFGNQPQHF
-	TRBV6-1	-	TRBJ2-1	TGTGCCAGCAGTGCGGGCAGGGGCGGGGACAATGAGCAGTTCTTC	CASSAGRGGDNEQFF
-	TRBV9	TRBD2	TRBJ2-3	TGTGCCAGCAGCGTAAGCGGGAGTAGGACAGATACGCAGTATTTT	CASSVSGSRTDTQYF
few	TRBV29-1	-	TRBJ1-6	TGCAGCGGAGGTGAGGGGGGCGGTTCACCCCTCCACTTT	CSGGEGGGSPLHF
-	TRBV29-1	-	TRBJ2-3	TGCAGCGTTGGCACCAGCACAGATACGCAGTATTTT	CSVGTSTDTQYF
-	TRBV4-3	TRBD1	TRBJ1-4	TGCGCCAGCAGCCAAGGAGGGGGCGCGTATGAAAAACTGTTTTTT	CASSQGGGAYEKLFF
-	TRBV15	TRBD1	TRBJ2-4	TGTGCCACCAAGAAACACAGGGGTAGCGCAAACATTCAGTACTTC	CATKKHRGSANIQYF
-	TRBV4-3	-	TRBJ2-7	TGCGCCAGCAGCCAAGACGCGTCTCGCAGCGAGCAGTACTTC	CASSQDASRSEQYF